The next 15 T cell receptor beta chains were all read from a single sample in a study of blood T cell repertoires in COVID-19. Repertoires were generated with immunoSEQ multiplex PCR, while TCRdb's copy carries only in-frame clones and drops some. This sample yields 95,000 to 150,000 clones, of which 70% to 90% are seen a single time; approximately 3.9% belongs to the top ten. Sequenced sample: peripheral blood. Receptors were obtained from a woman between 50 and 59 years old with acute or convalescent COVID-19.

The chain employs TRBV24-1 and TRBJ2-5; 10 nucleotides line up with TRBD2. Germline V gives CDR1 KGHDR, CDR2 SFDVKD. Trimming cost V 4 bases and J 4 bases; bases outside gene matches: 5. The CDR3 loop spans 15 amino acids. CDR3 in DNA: TGTGCCACCAGTGACCCCCGGACTAGCGGAGAGACCCAGTACTTC. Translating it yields CATSDPRTSGETQYF.

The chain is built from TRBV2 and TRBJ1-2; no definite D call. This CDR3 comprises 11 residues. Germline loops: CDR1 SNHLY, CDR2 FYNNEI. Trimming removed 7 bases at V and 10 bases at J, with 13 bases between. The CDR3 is CASTLLSFYTF. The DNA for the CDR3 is TGTGCCAGCACCCTCCTCAGTTTCTACACCTTC.

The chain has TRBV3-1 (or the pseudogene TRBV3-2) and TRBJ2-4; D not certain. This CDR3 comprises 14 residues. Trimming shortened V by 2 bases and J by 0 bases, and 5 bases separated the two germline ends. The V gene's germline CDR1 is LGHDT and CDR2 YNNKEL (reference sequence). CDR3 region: CASSQLLAKNIQYF. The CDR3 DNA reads TGTGCCAGCAGCCAACTCTTAGCCAAAAACATTCAGTACTTC.

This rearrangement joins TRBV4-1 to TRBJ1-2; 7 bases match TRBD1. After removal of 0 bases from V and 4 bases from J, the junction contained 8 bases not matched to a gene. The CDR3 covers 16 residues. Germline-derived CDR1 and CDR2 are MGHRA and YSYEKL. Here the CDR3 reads CASSQDRGYSSYGYTF. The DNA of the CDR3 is TGCGCCAGCAGCCAAGACAGGGGGTATAGTAGCTATGGCTACACCTTC.

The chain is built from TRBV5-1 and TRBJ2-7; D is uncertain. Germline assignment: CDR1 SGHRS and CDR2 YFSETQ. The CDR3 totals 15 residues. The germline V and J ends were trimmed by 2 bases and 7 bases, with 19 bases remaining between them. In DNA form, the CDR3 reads TGCGCCAGCAGCTTATCTGGCGCTAGAGTTGGTGAGCAGTACTTC. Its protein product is CASSLSGARVGEQYF.

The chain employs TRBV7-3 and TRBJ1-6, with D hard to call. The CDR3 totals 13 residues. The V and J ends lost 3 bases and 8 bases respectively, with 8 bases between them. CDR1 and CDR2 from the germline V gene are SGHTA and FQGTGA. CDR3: CASSFSPDSPLHF. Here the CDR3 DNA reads TGTGCCAGCAGCTTTTCTCCGGATTCACCCCTCCACTTT.

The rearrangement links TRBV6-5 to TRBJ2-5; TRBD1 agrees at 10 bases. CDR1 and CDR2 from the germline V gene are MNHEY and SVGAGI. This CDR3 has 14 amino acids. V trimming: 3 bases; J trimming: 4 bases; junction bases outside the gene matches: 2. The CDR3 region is CASSYRDRGETQYF. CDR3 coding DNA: TGTGCCAGCAGTTATAGGGACAGGGGAGAGACCCAGTACTTC.

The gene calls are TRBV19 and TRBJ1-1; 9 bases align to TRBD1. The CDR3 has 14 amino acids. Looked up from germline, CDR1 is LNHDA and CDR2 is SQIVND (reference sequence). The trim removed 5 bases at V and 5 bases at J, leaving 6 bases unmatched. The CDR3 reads CASSSRTGDTEAFF. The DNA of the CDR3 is TGTGCCAGTAGTTCCCGGACAGGGGATACTGAAGCTTTCTTT.

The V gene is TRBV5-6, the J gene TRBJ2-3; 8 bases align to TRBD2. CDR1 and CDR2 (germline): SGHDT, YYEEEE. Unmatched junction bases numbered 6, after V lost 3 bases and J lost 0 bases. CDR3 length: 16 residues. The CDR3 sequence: CASSWGTSRSTDTQYF. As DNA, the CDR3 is TGTGCCAGCAGCTGGGGGACTAGTCGGAGCACAGATACGCAGTATTTT.

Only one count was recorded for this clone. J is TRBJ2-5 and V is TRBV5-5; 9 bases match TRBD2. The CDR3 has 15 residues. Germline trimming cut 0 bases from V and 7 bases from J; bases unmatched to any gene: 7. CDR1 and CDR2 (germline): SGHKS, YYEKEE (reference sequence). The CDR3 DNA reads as TGTGCCAGCAGCTTGGGAAGCGGGGGGATGGGGACCCAGTACTTC. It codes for CASSLGSGGMGTQYF.

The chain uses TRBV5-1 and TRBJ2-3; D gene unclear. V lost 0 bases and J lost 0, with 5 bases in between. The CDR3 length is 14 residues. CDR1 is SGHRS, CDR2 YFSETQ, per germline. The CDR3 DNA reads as TGCGCCAGCAGCTTGGTCCCTAGCACAGATACGCAGTATTTT. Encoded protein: CASSLVPSTDTQYF.

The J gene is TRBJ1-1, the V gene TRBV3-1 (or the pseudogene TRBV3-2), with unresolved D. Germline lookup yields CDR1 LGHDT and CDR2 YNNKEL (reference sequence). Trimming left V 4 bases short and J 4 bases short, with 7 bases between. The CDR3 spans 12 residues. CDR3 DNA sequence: TGTGCCAGCAGCCGGCGGGGCACTGAAGCTTTCTTT. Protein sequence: CASSRRGTEAFF.

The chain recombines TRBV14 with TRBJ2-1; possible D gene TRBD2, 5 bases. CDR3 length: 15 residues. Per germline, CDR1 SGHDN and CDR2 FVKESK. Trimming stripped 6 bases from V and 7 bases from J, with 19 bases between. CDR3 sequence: CASRPFGLKGNEQFF. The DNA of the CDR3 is TGTGCCAGCAGACCCTTTGGACTCAAGGGTAATGAGCAGTTCTTC.

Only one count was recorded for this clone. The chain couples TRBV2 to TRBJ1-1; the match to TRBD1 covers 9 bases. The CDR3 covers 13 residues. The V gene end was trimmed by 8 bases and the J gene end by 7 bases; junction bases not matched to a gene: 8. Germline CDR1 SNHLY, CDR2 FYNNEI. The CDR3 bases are TGTGCCAGCCGACAGGGGGGCAGACTTGAAGCTTTCTTT. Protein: CASRQGGRLEAFF. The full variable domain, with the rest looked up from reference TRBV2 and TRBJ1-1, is EPEVTQTPSHQVTQMGQEVILRCVPISNHLYFYWYRQILGQKVEFLVSFYNNEISEKSEIFDDQFSVERPDGSNFTLKIRSTKLEDSAMYFCASRQGGRLEAFFGQGTRLTVV.

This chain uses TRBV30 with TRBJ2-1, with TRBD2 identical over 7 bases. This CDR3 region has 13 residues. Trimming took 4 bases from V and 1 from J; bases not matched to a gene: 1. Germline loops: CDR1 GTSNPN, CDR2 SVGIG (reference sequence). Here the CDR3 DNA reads TGTGCCTGGACTAGCGGTTCCTACAATGAGCAGTTCTTC. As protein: CAWTSGSYNEQFF.